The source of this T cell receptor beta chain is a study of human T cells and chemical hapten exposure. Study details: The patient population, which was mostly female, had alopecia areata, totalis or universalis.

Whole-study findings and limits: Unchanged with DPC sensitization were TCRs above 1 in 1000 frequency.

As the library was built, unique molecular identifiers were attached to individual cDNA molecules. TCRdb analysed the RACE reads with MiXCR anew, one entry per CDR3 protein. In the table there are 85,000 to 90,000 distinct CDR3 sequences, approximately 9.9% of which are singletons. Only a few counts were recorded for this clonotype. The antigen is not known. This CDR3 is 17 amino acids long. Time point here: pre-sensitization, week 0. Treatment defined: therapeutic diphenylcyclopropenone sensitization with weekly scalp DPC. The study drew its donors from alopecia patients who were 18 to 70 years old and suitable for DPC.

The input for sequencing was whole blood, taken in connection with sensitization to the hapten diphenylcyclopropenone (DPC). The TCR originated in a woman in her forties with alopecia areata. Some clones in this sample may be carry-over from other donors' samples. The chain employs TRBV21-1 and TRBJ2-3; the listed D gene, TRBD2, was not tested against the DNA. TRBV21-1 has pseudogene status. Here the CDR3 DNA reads TGTGCCAGCAACAACAGGGAGGGACCGCGAACCACAGATACGCAGTATTTT. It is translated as CASNNREGPRTTDTQYF.